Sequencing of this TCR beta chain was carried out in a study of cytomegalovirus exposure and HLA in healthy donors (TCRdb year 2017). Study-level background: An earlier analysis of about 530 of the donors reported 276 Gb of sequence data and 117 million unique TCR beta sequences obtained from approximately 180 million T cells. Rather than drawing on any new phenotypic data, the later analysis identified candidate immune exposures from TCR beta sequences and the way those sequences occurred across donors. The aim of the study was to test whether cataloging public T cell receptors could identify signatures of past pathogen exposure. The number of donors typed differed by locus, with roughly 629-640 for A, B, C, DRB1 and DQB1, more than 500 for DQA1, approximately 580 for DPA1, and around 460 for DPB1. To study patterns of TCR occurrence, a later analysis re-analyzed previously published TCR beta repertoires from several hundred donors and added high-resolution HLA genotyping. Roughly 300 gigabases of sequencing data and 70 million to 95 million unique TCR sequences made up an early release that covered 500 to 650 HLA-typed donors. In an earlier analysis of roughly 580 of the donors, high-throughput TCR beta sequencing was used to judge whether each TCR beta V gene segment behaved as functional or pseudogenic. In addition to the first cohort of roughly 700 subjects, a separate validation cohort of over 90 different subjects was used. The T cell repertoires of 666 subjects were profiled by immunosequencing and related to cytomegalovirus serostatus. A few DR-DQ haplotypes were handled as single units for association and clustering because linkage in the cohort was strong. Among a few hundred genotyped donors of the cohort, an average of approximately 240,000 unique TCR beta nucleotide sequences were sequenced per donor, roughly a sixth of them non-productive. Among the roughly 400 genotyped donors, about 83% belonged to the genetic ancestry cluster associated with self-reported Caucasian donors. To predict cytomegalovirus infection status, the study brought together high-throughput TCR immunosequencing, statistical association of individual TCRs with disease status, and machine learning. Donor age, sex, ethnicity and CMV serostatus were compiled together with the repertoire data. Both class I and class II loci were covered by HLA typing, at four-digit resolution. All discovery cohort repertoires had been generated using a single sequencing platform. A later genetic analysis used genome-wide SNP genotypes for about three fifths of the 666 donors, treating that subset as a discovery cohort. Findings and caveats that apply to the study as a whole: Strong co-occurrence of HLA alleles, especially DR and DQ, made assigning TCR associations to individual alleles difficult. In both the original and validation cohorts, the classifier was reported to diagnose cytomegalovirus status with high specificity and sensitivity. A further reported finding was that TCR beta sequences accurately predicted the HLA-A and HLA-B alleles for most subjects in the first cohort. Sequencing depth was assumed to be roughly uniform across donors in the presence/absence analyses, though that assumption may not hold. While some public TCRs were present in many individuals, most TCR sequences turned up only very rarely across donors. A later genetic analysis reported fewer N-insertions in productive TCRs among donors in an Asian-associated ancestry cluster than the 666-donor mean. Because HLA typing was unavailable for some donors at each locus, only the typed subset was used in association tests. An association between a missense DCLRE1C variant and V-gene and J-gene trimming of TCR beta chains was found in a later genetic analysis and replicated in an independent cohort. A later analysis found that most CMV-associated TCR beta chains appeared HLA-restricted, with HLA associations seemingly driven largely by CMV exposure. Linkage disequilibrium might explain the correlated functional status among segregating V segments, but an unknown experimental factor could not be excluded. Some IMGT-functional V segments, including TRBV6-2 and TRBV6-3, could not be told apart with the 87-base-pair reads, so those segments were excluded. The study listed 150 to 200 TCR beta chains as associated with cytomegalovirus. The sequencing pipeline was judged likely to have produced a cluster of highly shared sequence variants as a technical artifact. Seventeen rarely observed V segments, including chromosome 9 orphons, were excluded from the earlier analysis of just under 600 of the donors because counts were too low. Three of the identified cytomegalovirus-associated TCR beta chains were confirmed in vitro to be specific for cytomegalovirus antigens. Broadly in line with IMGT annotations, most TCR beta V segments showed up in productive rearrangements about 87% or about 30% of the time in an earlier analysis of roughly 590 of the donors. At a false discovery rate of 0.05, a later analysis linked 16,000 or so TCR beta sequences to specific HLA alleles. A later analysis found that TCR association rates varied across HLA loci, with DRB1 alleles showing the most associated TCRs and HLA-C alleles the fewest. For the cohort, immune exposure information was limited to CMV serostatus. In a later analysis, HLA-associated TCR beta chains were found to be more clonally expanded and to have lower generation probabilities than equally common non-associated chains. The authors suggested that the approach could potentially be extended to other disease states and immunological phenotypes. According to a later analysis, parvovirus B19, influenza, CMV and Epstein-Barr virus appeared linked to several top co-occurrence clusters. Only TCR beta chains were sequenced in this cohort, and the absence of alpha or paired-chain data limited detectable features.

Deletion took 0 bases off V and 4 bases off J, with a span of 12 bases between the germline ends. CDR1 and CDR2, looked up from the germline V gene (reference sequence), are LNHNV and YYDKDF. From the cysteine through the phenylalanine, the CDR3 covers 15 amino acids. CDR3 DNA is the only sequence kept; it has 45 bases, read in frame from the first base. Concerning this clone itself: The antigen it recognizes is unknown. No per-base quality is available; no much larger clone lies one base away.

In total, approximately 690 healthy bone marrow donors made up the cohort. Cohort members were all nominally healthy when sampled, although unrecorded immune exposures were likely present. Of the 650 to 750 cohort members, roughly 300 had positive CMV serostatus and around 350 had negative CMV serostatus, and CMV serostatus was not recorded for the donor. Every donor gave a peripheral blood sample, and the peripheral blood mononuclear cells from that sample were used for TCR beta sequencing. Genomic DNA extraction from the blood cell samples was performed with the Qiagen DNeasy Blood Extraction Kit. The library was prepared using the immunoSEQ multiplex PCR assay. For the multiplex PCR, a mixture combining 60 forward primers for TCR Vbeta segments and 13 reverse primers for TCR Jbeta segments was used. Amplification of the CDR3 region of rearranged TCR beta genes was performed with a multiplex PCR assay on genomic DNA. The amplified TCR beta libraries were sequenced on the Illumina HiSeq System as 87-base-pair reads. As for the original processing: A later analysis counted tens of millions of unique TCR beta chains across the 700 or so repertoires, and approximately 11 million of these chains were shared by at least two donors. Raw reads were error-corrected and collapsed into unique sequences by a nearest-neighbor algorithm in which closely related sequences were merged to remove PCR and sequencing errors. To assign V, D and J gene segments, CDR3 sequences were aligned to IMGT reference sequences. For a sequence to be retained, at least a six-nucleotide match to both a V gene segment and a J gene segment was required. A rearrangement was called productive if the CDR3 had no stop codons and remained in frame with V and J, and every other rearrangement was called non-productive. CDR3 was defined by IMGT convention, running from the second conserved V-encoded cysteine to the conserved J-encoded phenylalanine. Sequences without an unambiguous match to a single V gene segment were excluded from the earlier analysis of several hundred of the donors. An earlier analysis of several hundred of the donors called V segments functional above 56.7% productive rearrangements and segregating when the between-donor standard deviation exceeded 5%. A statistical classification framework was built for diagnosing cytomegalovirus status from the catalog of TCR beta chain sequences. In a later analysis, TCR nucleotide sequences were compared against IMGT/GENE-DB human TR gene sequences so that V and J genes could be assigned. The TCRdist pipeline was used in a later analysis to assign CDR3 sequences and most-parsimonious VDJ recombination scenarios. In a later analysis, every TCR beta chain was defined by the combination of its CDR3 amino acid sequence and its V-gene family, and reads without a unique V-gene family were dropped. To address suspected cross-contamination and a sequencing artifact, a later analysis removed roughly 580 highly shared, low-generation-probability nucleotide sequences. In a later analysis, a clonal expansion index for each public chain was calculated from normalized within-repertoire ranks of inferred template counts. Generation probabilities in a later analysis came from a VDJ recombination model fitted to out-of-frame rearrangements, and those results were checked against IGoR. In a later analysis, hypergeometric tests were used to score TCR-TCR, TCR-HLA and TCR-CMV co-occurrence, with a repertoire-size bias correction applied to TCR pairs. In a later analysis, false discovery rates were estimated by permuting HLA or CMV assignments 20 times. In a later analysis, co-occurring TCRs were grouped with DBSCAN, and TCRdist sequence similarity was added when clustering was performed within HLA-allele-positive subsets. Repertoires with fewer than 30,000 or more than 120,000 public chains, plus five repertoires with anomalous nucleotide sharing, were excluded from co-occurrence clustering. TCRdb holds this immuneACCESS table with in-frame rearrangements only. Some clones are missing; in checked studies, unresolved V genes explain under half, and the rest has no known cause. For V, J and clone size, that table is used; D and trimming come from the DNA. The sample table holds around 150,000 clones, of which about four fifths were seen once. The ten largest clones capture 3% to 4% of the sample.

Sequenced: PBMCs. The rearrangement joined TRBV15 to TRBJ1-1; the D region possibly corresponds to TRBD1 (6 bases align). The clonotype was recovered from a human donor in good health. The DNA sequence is TGTGCCACCAGCAGAGAAACAGGGTCGGGCACTGAAGCTTTCTTT. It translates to CATSRETGSGTEAFF. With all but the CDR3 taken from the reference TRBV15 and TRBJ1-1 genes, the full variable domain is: DAMVIQNPRYQVTQFGKPVTLSCSQTLNHNVMYWYQQKSSQAPKLLFHYYDKDFNNEADTPDNFQSRRPNTSFCFLDIRSPGLGDTAMYLCATSRETGSGTEAFFGQGTRLTVV.